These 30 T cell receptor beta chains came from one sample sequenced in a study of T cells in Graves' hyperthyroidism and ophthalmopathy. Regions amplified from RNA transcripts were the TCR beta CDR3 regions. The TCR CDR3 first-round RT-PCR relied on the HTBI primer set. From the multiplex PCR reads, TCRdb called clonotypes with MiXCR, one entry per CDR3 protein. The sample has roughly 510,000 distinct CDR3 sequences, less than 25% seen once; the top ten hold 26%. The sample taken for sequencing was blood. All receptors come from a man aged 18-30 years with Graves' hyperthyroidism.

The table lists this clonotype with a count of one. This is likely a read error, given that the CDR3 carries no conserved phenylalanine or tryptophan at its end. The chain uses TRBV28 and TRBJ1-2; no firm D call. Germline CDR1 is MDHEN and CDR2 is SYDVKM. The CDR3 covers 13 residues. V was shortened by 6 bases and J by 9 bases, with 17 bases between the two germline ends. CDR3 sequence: CASRFGQAPRYTY. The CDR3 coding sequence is TGTGCCAGCAGATTCGGGCAGGCCCCCCGCTACACCTAC.

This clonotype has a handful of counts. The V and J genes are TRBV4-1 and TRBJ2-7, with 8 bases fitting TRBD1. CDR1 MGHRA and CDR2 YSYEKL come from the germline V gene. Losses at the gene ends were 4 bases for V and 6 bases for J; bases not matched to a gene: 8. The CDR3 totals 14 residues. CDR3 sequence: CASSLFTGGGEQYF. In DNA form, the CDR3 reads TGCGCCAGCAGCCTCTTTACAGGGGGTGGCGAGCAGTACTTC.

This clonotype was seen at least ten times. The CDR3 coding sequence is TGTGCCAGCAAGGGTTGGAGGGAGACCCAGTACTTC. It yields the protein CASKGWRETQYF. The chain employs TRBV2 and TRBJ2-5; a weak D match, TRBD2 (5 bases). Between the trimmed V and J ends, which lost 7 bases and 5 bases, there was a span of 11 bases. In germline, CDR1 is SNHLY, CDR2 FYNNEI. There are 12 residues in the CDR3.

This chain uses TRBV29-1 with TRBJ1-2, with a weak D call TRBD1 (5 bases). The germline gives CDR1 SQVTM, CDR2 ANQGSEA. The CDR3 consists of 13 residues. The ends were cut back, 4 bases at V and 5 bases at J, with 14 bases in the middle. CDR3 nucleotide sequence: TGCAGCGTTGTGCCAGGGTCGGAATATGGCTACACCTTC. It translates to CSVVPGSEYGYTF. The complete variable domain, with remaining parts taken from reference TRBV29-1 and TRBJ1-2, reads SAVISQKPSRDICQRGTSLTIQCQVDSQVTMMFWYRQQPGQSLTLIATANQGSEATYESGFVIDKFPISRPNLTFSTLTVSNMSPEDSSIYLCSVVPGSEYGYTFGSGTRLTVV.

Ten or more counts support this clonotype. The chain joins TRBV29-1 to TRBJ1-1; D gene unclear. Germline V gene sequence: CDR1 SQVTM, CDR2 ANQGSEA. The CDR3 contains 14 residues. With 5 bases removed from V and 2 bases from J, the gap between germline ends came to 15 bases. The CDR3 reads CSVIPLLFNTEAFF. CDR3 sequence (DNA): TGCAGCGTTATCCCCCTCCTATTTAACACTGAAGCTTTCTTT.

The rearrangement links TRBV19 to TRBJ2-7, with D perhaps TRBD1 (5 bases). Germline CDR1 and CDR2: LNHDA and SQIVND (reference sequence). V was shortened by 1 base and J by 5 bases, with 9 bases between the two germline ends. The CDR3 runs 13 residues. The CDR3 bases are TGTGCCAGTAGTATAGCATGGGGCGACGAGCAGTACTTC. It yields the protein CASSIAWGDEQYF.

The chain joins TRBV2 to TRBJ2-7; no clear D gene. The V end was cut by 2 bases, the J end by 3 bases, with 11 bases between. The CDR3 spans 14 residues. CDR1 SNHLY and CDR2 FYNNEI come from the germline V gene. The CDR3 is CASSEWYLNYEQYF. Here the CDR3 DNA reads TGTGCCAGCAGTGAATGGTACCTCAACTACGAGCAGTACTTC.

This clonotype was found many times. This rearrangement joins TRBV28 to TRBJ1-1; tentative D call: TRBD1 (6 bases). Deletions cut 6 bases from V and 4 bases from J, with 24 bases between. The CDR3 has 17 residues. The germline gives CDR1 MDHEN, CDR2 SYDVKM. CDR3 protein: CASSTQRGAGPGTEAFF. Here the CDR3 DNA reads TGTGCCAGCAGCACTCAGAGGGGGGCCGGGCCTGGCACTGAAGCTTTCTTT.

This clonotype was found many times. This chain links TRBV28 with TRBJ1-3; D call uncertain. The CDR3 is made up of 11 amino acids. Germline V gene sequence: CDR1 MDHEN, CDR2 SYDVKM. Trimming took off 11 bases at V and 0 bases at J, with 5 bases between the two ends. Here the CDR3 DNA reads TGTGCCTCCTACTCTGGAAACACCATATATTTT. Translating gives CASYSGNTIYF.

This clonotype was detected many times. CDR3 bases: TGTGCCTGGCCCCTCAGGGGCGGGAACACTGAAGCTTTCTTT. Its protein is CAWPLRGGNTEAFF. This rearrangement joins TRBV30 to TRBJ1-1; TRBD1 is a possible D gene (6 bases). V was pared by 5 bases and J by 1 base, with 14 bases between. The CDR3 spans 14 residues. Germline V gene data show CDR1 as GTSNPN and CDR2 as SVGIG (reference sequence). Complete variable domain (other parts from reference TRBV30 and TRBJ1-1): SQTIHQWPATLVQPVGSPLSLECTVEGTSNPNLYWYRQAAGRGLQLLFYSVGIGQISSEVPQNLSASRPQDRQFILSSKKLLLSDSGFYLCAWPLRGGNTEAFFGQGTRLTVV.

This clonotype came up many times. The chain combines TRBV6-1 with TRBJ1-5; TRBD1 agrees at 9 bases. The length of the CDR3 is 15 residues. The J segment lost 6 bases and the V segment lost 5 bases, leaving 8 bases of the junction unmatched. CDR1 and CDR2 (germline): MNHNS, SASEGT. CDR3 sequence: CASSTLQGASQPQHF. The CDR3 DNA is TGTGCCAGCAGTACCTTACAGGGGGCAAGTCAGCCCCAGCATTTT.

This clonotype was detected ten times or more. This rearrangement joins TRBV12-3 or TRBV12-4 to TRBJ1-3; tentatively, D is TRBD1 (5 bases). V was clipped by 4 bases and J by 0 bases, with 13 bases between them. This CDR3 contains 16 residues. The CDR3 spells CASSSGVGPSGNTIYF. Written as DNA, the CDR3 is TGTGCCAGCAGTTCCGGGGTGGGACCCTCTGGAAACACCATATATTTT.

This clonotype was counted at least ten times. CDR3: CASSAYRASSYEQYF. Written as DNA, the CDR3 is TGTGCCAGCAGCGCCTACAGGGCTAGCTCCTACGAGCAGTACTTC. The J gene is TRBJ2-7, the V gene TRBV9, with a possible D match to TRBD1 (6 bases). The CDR3 runs 15 residues. In germline, CDR1 is SGDLS, CDR2 YYNGEE. V was shortened by 3 bases and J by 0 bases, with 13 bases between the two germline ends.

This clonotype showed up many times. The CDR3 nucleotides are TGTGCCAGCAGCCGGGACCAATCCTCTACCGAGCAGTACTTC. Translating gives CASSRDQSSTEQYF. The V and J genes are TRBV13 and TRBJ2-7; D tentatively fits TRBD1 or TRBD2 (5 bases each). With 5 bases removed from V and 6 bases from J, the gap between germline ends came to 17 bases. Germline lookup yields CDR1 PRHDT and CDR2 FYEKMQ (reference sequence). This CDR3 spans 14 amino acids. The variable domain in full, with the rest retrieved from reference TRBV13 and TRBJ2-7, is AAGVIQSPRHLIKEKRETATLKCYPIPRHDTVYWYQQGPGQDPQFLISFYEKMQSDKGSIPDRFSAQQFSDYHSELNMSSLELGDSALYFCASSRDQSSTEQYFGPGTRLTVT.

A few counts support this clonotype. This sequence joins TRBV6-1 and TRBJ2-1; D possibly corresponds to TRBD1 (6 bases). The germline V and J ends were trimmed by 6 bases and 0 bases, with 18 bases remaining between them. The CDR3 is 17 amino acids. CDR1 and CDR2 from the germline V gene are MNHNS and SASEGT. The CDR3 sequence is CASRNFQGLSSYNEQFF. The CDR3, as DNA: TGTGCCAGCAGGAACTTCCAGGGGCTTAGCTCCTACAATGAGCAGTTCTTC.

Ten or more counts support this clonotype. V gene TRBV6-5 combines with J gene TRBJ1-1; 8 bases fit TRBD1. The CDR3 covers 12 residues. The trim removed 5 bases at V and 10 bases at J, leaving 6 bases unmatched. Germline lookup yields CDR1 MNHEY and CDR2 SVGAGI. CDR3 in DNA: TGTGCCAGCAGTCTGCAGGGGGCACTAGCTTTCTTT. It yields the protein CASSLQGALAFF.

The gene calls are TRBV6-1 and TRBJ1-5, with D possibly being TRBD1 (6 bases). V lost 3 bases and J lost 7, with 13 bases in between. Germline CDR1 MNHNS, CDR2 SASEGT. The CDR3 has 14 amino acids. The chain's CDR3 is CASSDGGGKQPQHF. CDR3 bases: TGTGCCAGCAGTGATGGGGGCGGGAAACAGCCCCAGCATTTT.

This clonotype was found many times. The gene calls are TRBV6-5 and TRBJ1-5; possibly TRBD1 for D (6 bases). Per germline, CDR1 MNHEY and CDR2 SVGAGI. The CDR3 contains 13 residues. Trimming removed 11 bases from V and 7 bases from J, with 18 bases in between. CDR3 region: CAATGGAGQPQHF. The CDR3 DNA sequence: TGTGCCGCAACGGGGGGGGCAGGCCAGCCCCAGCATTTT.

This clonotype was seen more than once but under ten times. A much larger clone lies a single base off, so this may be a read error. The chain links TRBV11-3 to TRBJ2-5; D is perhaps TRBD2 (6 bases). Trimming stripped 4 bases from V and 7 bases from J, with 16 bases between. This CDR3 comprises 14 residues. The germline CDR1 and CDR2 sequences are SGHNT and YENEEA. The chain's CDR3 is CASSWAGSPTTQYF. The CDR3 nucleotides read TGTGCCAGCAGCTGGGCGGGGTCACCCACGACCCAGTACTTC.

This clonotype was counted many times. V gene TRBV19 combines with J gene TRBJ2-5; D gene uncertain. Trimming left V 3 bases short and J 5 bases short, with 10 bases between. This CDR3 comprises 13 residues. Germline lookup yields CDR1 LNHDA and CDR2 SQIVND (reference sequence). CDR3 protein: CASSMGLGETQYF. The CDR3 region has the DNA TGTGCCAGTAGTATGGGCCTCGGGGAGACCCAGTACTTC.

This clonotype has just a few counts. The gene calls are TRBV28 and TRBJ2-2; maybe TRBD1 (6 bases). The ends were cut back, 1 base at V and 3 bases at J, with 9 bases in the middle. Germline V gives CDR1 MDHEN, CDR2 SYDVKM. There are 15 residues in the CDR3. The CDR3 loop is CASSLSPGDTGELFF. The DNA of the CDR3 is TGTGCCAGCAGTTTATCCCCAGGGGACACCGGGGAGCTGTTTTTT.

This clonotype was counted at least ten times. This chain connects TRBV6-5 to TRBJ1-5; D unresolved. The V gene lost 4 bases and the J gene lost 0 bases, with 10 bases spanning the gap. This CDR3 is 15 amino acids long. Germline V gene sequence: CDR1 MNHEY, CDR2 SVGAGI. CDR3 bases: TGTGCCAGCAGTTCCGACAAGTATAGCAATCAGCCCCAGCATTTT. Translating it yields CASSSDKYSNQPQHF.

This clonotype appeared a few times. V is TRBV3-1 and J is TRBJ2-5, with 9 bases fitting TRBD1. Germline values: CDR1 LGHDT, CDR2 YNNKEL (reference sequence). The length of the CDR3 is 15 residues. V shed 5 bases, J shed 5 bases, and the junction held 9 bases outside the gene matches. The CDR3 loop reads CASSDRQGGLETQYF. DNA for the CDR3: TGTGCCAGCAGCGACCGACAGGGGGGTTTGGAGACCCAGTACTTC.

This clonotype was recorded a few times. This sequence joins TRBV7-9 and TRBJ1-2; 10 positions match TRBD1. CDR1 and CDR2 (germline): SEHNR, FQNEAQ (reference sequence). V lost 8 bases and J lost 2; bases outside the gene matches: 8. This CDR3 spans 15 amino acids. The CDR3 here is CASGPDRGRNYGYTF. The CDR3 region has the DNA TGTGCCAGCGGTCCAGACAGGGGGCGGAACTATGGCTACACCTTC.

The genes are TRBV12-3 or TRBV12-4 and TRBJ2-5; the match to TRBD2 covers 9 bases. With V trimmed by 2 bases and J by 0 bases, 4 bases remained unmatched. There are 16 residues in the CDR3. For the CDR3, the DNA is TGTGCCAGCAGTTTATACGTAGCGGGGGACCAAGAGACCCAGTACTTC. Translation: CASSLYVAGDQETQYF.

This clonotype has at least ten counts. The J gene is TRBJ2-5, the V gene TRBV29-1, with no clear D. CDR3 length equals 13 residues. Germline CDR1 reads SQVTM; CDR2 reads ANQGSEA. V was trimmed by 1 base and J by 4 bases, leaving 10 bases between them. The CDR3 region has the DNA TGCAGCGTTGAAGCGCTGTCCGGAGAGACCCAGTACTTC. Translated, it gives CSVEALSGETQYF.

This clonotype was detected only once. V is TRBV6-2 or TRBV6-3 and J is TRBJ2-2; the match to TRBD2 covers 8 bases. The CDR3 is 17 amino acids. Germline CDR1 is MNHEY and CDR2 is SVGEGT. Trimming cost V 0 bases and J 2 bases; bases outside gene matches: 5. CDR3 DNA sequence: TGTGCCAGCAGTTACTCCCGGACTAGCAGTAACACCGGGGAGCTGTTTTTT. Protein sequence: CASSYSRTSSNTGELFF.

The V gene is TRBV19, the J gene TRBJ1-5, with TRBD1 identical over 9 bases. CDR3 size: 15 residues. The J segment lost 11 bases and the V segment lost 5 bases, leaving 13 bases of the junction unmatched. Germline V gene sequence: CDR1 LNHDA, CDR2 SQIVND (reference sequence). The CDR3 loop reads CASSVSRDRVVTQHF. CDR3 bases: TGTGCCAGTAGTGTGTCCCGGGACAGGGTCGTCACCCAGCATTTT. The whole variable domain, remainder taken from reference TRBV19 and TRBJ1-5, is DGGITQSPKYLFRKEGQNVTLSCEQNLNHDAMYWYRQDPGQGLRLIYYSQIVNDFQKGDIAEGYSVSREKKESFPLTVTSAQKNPTAFYLCASSVSRDRVVTQHFGDGTRLSIL.

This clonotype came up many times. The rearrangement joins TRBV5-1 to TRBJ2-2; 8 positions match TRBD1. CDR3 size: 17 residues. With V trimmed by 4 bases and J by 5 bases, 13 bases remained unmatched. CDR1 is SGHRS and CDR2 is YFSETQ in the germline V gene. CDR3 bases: TGCGCCAGCAGCCTGGGGCTAATCAGGGGGCGAACCGGGGAGCTGTTTTTT. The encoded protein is CASSLGLIRGRTGELFF.

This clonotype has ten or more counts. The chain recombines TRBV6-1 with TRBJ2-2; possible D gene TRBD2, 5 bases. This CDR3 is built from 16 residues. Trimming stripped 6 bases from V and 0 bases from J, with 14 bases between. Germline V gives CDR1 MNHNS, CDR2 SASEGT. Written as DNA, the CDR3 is TGTGCCAGCAGCCACCCGGAGGTAGCGAACACCGGGGAGCTGTTTTTT. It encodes CASSHPEVANTGELFF.